Listed below are T cell receptor beta chains from one sample, sequenced in a study of T cells in Graves' hyperthyroidism and ophthalmopathy. MiXCR, applied by TCRdb to the multiplex PCR reads, yields one record per CDR3 protein. The sample lists approximately 100,000 distinct CDR3 sequences; roughly 50% were seen once. Sequencing was performed on blood. The origin of the receptors is a man aged 40-49 years with Graves' hyperthyroidism. The CDR3 runs from the conserved cysteine through the conserved F or W. The D gene is left open where the match is weak. Some rows mark clone size as missing; the rest say once, few, many or name a class of expanded clone.

.	.	TRBJ1-2	TRBV2	CASQGGNDYGYTF	TGTGCCAGCCAAGGGGGTAATGACTATGGCTACACCTTC
many	.	TRBJ2-2	TRBV9	CASSLENTGGLFF	TGTGCCAGCAGTTTGGAGAACACCGGGGGGCTGTTTTTT
many	.	TRBJ2-3	TRBV2	CASRRFTSTDTQYF	TGTGCCAGCAGAAGGTTCACTAGCACAGATACGCAGTATTTT
.	.	TRBJ2-3	TRBV29-1	CSVLRGTDTQYF	TGCAGTGTTCTGAGGGGCACAGATACGCAGTATTTT
many	.	TRBJ2-3	TRBV29-1	CSVWAGFTDTQYF	TGCAGCGTTTGGGCAGGGTTCACAGATACGCAGTATTTT
.	.	TRBJ1-2	TRBV7-2	CASTTDYGHTF	TGTGCCAGTACGACCGACTATGGCCACACCTTT
.	TRBD1	TRBJ2-7	TRBV7-8	CASSRGTGKWEQYF	TGTGCCAGCAGCCGGGGGACAGGGAAGTGGGAGCAGTACTTC
.	TRBD1	TRBJ1-1	TRBV6-1	CASSPGGTRGENTEAFF	TGTGCCAGCAGCCCAGGGGGGACACGGGGCGAGAACACTGAAGCTTTCTTT
.	TRBD2	TRBJ2-5	TRBV10-3	CAISVGGVGETQYF	TGTGCCATCAGCGTGGGAGGGGTAGGAGAGACCCAGTACTTC
.	.	TRBJ2-7	TRBV24-1	CATSDPTGSYEQYF	TGTGCCACCAGTGATCCCACAGGCTCCTACGAGCAGTACTTC
many	.	TRBJ1-1	TRBV10-1	CASSGAGREAFF	TGCGCCAGCAGTGGGGCCGGGAGGGAAGCTTTCTTT
many	TRBD2	TRBJ2-3	TRBV9	CASSVSGTSGGGYTDTQYF	TGTGCCAGCAGCGTTTCCGGGACTAGCGGGGGGGGATACACAGATACGCAGTATTTT
.	.	TRBJ2-2	TRBV10-3	CAISDQTGELFF	TGTGCCATCAGTGACCAGACCGGGGAGCTGTTTTTT
many	.	TRBJ1-2	TRBV2	CASSGFREIYGYTF	TGTGCCAGCAGTGGTTTCCGGGAGATCTATGGCTACACCTTC
.	.	TRBJ2-6	TRBV7-2	CASSPVPGANVLTF	TGTGCCAGCAGCCCGGTTCCTGGGGCCAACGTCCTGACTTTC
.	TRBD1	TRBJ2-1	TRBV25-1	CASVEVWDSSYNEQFF	TGTGCCAGCGTTGAAGTATGGGACAGCTCCTACAATGAGCAGTTCTTC
many	TRBD1	TRBJ2-7	TRBV11-2	CASSLGRDSSYEQYF	TGTGCCAGCAGCCTAGGACGGGACAGCTCCTACGAGCAGTACTTC
.	TRBD1	TRBJ2-7	TRBV15	CAASSRRGDRDYEQCF	TGTGCCGCCAGCAGCCGTCGAGGGGACAGGGACTACGAGCAGTGCTTC
.	.	TRBJ1-5	TRBV19	CAGSIDTWGQQPQHF	TGTGCCGGTAGTATAGATACATGGGGCCAGCAGCCCCAGCATTTT
.	.	TRBJ1-5	TRBV24-1	CATSEQGGETQHF	TGTGCCACCAGTGAACAGGGTGGGGAGACCCAGCATTTT
many	.	TRBJ1-5	TRBV5-8	CASSLSRGVLHSNQPQHF	TGTGCCAGCAGCTTGTCCAGGGGTGTCCTCCATAGCAATCAGCCCCAGCATTTT
.	.	TRBJ1-3	TRBV5-4	CASSPAAVNTIYF	TGTGCCAGCAGCCCGGCGGCGGTAAACACCATATATTTT
.	TRBD1	TRBJ1-1	TRBV20-1	CSASKQGANTEAFF	TGCAGTGCTAGTAAACAGGGGGCGAACACTGAAGCTTTCTTT
many	TRBD1	TRBJ1-1	TRBV20-1	CSARDLTGQGGAEAFF	TGCAGTGCTAGAGACCTCACCGGACAGGGGGGCGCTGAAGCTTTCTTT
once	.	TRBJ2-2	TRBV2	CASRGTTGELFF	TGTGCCAGCAGGGGGACCACCGGGGAGCTGTTTTTT
.	TRBD1	TRBJ1-1	TRBV29-1	CSVYPGTGGNTEAFF	TGCAGCGTTTACCCCGGGACAGGGGGGAACACTGAAGCTTTCTTT
.	.	TRBJ1-6	TRBV10-2	CASREQRPNNSPLHF	TGCGCCAGCAGGGAACAGAGACCAAATAATTCACCCCTCCACTTT
once	.	TRBJ2-6	TRBV7-9	CASRLGVSSGANVLTF	TGTGCCAGCAGACTAGGGGTGAGCTCTGGGGCCAACGTCCTGACTTTC
.	.	TRBJ1-5	TRBV15	CATSRDRQGYQPQHF	TGTGCCACCAGCAGAGATCGCCAGGGCTATCAGCCCCAGCATTTT
many	.	TRBJ1-3	TRBV24-1	CATSDPGRRRSGNTIYF	TGTGCCACCAGTGATCCCGGACGGAGGCGCTCTGGAAACACCATATATTTT
many	.	TRBJ1-2	TRBV5-5	CASSSNHNYGYTF	TGTGCCAGCAGCTCCAACCATAACTATGGCTACACCTTC
few	TRBD1	TRBJ1-4	TRBV4-1	CASSQARAGGGEKLFF	TGCGCCAGCAGCCAAGCTCGGGCAGGGGGAGGTGAAAAACTGTTTTTT
.	.	TRBJ2-7	TRBV5-5	CASSLFGGAYEQYF	TGTGCCAGCAGCTTATTCGGGGGAGCTTACGAGCAGTACTTC
.	.	TRBJ2-6	TRBV28	CASSFGGSGANVLTF	TGTGCCAGCAGTTTTGGGGGGTCTGGGGCCAACGTCCTGACTTTC
.	.	TRBJ1-4	TRBV9	CASSVAVGGTGTNEKLFF	TGTGCCAGCAGCGTAGCTGTCGGGGGAACAGGAACTAATGAAAAACTGTTTTTT
many	TRBD2	TRBJ2-1	TRBV5-8	CASSSPGTSGSNEQFF	TGTGCCAGCAGCTCACCCGGGACTAGCGGGAGTAATGAGCAGTTCTTC
many	.	TRBJ1-1	TRBV28	CASSTQGYMNTEAFF	TGTGCCAGCAGTACCCAAGGGTACATGAACACTGAAGCTTTCTTT
many	TRBD2	TRBJ2-1	TRBV6-2/TRBV6-3	CASRTSHNEQFF	TGTGCCAGCCGGACTAGCCACAATGAGCAGTTCTTC
few	.	TRBJ1-5	TRBV25-1	CASSDTNGNSNQPQHF	TGTGCCAGCAGTGACACGAATGGGAATAGCAATCAGCCCCAGCATTTT
.	TRBD1	TRBJ1-6	TRBV15	CATAGGESPLHF	TGTGCCACAGCAGGGGGGGAATCACCCCTCCACTTT